This T cell receptor beta chain was profiled in a study of T cell repertoires in ileal Crohn's disease. At the level of the study: Operated complications were stricturing disease (approximately 61%) and penetrating disease (around 39%).

Produced via immunoSEQ multiplex PCR; TCRdb's table is partial and in-frame only. This table has more than 10,000 clones, 78% appearing once. Study results and caveats: Clonality above 26.8% at surgery always came with endoscopic recurrence.

A remark on this clone: The antigen remains unidentified.

Sample time point: neoterminal ileum biopsy at postoperative endoscopy, about 6 months after surgery. Included were adult ileal or ileocolonic Crohn's patients indicated for ileocolonic resection. The CDR3 spans 15 residues. Germline V gives CDR1 SGDLS, CDR2 YYNGEE. V was cut by 5 bases and J by 0 bases, with 9 bases left in between. The genes are TRBV9 and TRBJ1-6; no reliable D call. This TCR derives from an adult with Crohn's disease. Sequencing input: ileal tissue. The CDR3, as DNA: TGTGCCAGCAGTGAGCGAGACTCCTATAATTCACCCCTCCACTTT. Protein product: CASSERDSYNSPLHF.